Each of the 7 T cell receptor beta chains below was sequenced from the same sample in a study of CD8+ T cells in alopecia areata. RNA was isolated and reverse transcribed to cDNA, the sequencing template. The data were produced by immunoSEQ multiplex PCR, yet TCRdb's version contains in-frame clones alone and is incomplete. The repertoire includes over 100,000 clones, 50% to 55% of them detected once, and roughly 0.5% sits in the top ten. Stated treatment: oral pan-JAK inhibitor, 5-10 mg twice daily. The sample in question was CD4+ T cells sorted from blood, obtained at week 4, from a patient treated with tofacitinib. The receptors originated from a human donor with alopecia areata.

This clone occurred once. The chain couples TRBV7-2 to TRBJ1-1; D gene ambiguous. The germline gives CDR1 SGHTA, CDR2 FQGNSA. V lost 1 base to trimming and J lost 1 base, with 7 bases between them. The CDR3 has 14 amino acids. CDR3 DNA: TGTGCCAGCAGCTTAGAGGGTGCGAACACTGAAGCTTTCTTT. Protein: CASSLEGANTEAFF.

This clone was seen once. The chain is built from TRBV29-1 and TRBJ2-2; D remains ambiguous. Germline V gene lookup returns CDR1 SQVTM and CDR2 ANQGSEA. V lost 6 bases, J lost 0 bases, and 17 bases lay in between. The CDR3 totals 16 residues. CDR3 nucleotide sequence: TGCAGCGTCCGCACCCTAACAAACGCGAACACCGGGGAGCTGTTTTTT. The encoded protein is CSVRTLTNANTGELFF.

A few counts support this clone. CDR3 coding DNA: TGTGCCAGCAGCCAAGACATCGGTGGGAAACTGTTTTTT. Amino acids: CASSQDIGGKLFF. The V and J genes are TRBV14 and TRBJ1-4; no definite D call. CDR1 is SGHDN, CDR2 FVKESK, per germline. CDR3 size: 13 residues. Trimming stripped 0 bases from V and 11 bases from J, with 10 bases between. The full variable domain, rest sourced from reference TRBV14 and TRBJ1-4, is EAGVTQFPSHSVIEKGQTVTLRCDPISGHDNLYWYRRVMGKEIKFLLHFVKESKQDESGMPNNRFLAERTGGTYSTLKVQPAELEDSGVYFCASSQDIGGKLFFGSGTQLSVL.

This clone is a singleton in its sample. The chain combines TRBV30 with TRBJ2-1; 7 bases match TRBD2. Per germline, CDR1 GTSNPN and CDR2 SVGIG (reference sequence). The CDR3 runs to 16 residues. V was clipped by 0 bases and J by 2 bases; unmatched bases: 7. CDR3 sequence (DNA): TGTGCCTGGAGTGTAGGTAGCGGGCTGGCCTACAATGAGCAGTTCTTC. Translating gives CAWSVGSGLAYNEQFF.

Details on this clone: The sample carries other DNA sequences with the same CDR3. The chain employs TRBV5-6 and TRBJ2-5; D is ambiguous. Trimming took 2 bases from V and 2 from J, leaving 1 base between them. The CDR3 has 11 residues. The V gene's germline CDR1 is SGHDT and CDR2 YYEEEE. In DNA form, the CDR3 reads TGTGCCAGCAGCTTACAAGAGACCCAGTACTTC. It yields the protein CASSLQETQYF.

This clone came up once. The junction departs from germline at one end; a sequencing error may be responsible. The chain joins TRBV6-1 to TRBJ1-1; 7 bases agree with TRBD1. The CDR3 extends over 13 amino acids. CDR1 is MNHNS and CDR2 is SASEGT in the germline V gene. The CDR3 spells CASSEKGYRGFLF. In DNA, the CDR3 is TGTGCCAGCAGTGAAAAGGGGTACAGGGGCTTTCTCTTT.

The V gene is TRBV29-1, the J gene TRBJ2-2; tentative D call: TRBD2 (6 bases). The CDR3 loop spans 14 amino acids. Trimming removed 6 bases from V and 1 base from J, with 12 bases in between. Germline CDR1 and CDR2: SQVTM and ANQGSEA. The CDR3 DNA sequence: TGCAGCGTCGCGGGGAACTTGAACACCGGGGAGCTGTTTTTT. It is translated as CSVAGNLNTGELFF.